These 32 T cell receptor beta chains originate from one sample sequenced in a study of shared clonotypes between healthy human individuals. Naive CD8 isolation took CD45RO-negative cells positively selected for CCR7 and excluded terminally differentiated effector memory CD45RA+ cells. Measured with immunoSEQ multiplex PCR; TCRdb has only the in-frame clones, and not every one. The table records under 1 million clones, about 97% of them present only once. The sequenced material came from naive CD8+ T cells sorted from blood. The receptors were sampled from a young man in good health.

V usage is TRBV2 and J usage is TRBJ2-3; D unclear. Trimming shortened V by 6 bases and J by 0 bases, and 10 bases separated the two germline ends. The CDR3 consists of 14 residues. CDR1 and CDR2 from the germline V gene are SNHLY and FYNNEI. In DNA form, the CDR3 reads TGTGCCAGCAGCCAAGGCGTTAGCACAGATACGCAGTATTTT. It is translated as CASSQGVSTDTQYF. The full variable domain, completed using reference TRBV2 and TRBJ2-3, is EPEVTQTPSHQVTQMGQEVILRCVPISNHLYFYWYRQILGQKVEFLVSFYNNEISEKSEIFDDQFSVERPDGSNFTLKIRSTKLEDSAMYFCASSQGVSTDTQYFGPGTRLTVL.

The chain is built from TRBV4-1 and TRBJ2-1, with TRBD2 matching over 8 bases. From germline, CDR1 is MGHRA and CDR2 YSYEKL. V was pared by 3 bases and J by 8 bases, with 9 bases of the junction left unmatched. The CDR3 covers 15 residues. CDR3 sequence: CASSQRLASQDEQFF. Written as DNA, the CDR3 is TGCGCCAGCAGCCAGCGACTAGCGTCACAGGATGAGCAGTTCTTC.

This chain links TRBV5-1 with TRBJ2-7, with a possible D match to TRBD1 (6 bases). The germline V gene has CDR1 SGHRS and CDR2 YFSETQ. Trimming took off 4 bases at V and 2 bases at J, with 16 bases between the two ends. The CDR3 covers 15 residues. CDR3 DNA sequence: TGCGCCAGCAGCCAACTCCCGGGACAACCCTACGAGCAGTACTTC. Protein: CASSQLPGQPYEQYF.

The gene calls are TRBV5-1 and TRBJ2-7; tentative D call: TRBD2 (5 bases). The CDR3 consists of 13 residues. Germline CDR1 and CDR2: SGHRS and YFSETQ. Trimming removed 4 bases at V and 6 bases at J, with 14 bases between. The CDR3 spells CASSPGLASEQYF. The CDR3 DNA is TGCGCCAGCAGCCCCGGTCTAGCCAGCGAGCAGTACTTC.

The chain recombines TRBV5-6 with TRBJ2-7; D is unclear. In germline, CDR1 is SGHDT, CDR2 YYEEEE. The CDR3 runs 14 residues. Trimming cost V 2 bases and J 2 bases, with 11 bases left between them. The CDR3, as DNA: TGTGCCAGCAGCTTTAGAGGCCATACCTACGAGCAGTACTTC. Its protein product is CASSFRGHTYEQYF. The entire variable domain, with the rest obtained from reference TRBV5-6 and TRBJ2-7, is as follows: DAGVTQSPTHLIKTRGQQVTLRCSPKSGHDTVSWYQQALGQGPQFIFQYYEEEERQRGNFPDRFSGHQFPNYSSELNVNALLLGDSALYLCASSFRGHTYEQYFGPGTRLTVT.

This clone came up once. In nucleotides, the CDR3 is TGTGCCAGCAGGGTCGCAGTAAACTACGAGCAGTACTTC. This encodes CASRVAVNYEQYF. The chain recombines TRBV28 with TRBJ2-7, with D hard to call. The CDR3 is 13 amino acids. With 6 bases removed from V and 3 bases from J, the gap between germline ends came to 12 bases. Looked up from germline, CDR1 is MDHEN and CDR2 is SYDVKM.

V usage is TRBV27 and J usage is TRBJ1-5; D gene ambiguous. The germline gives CDR1 MNHEY, CDR2 SMNVEV (reference sequence). The CDR3 has 14 residues. The V gene lost 6 bases and the J gene lost 2 bases, with 11 bases spanning the gap. In DNA, the CDR3 is TGTGCCAGCAGCCCCCTGTTGGGCAATCAGCCCCAGCATTTT. It yields the protein CASSPLLGNQPQHF.

V usage is TRBV29-1 and J usage is TRBJ2-3; 7 bases match TRBD2. Germline CDR1 and CDR2: SQVTM and ANQGSEA. This CDR3 contains 12 residues. V shed 7 bases and J 4 bases; nucleotides not matched to a gene: 5. The CDR3 DNA sequence: TGCAGCGCCAGGACTAGTCCAGATACGCAGTATTTT. This encodes CSARTSPDTQYF.

This chain connects TRBV11-2 to TRBJ2-7; possibly TRBD2 for D (6 bases). Trimming pared 3 bases from V and 5 bases from J, leaving 8 bases between. CDR1 is SGHAT, CDR2 FQNNGV, per germline. The CDR3 spans 12 residues. In DNA form, the CDR3 reads TGTGCCAGCAGCTTTGGCGGGGACGAGCAGTACTTC. Amino acids: CASSFGGDEQYF.

The gene calls are TRBV6-6 and TRBJ1-3, with TRBD1 matching over 7 bases. With 0 bases clipped from V and 15 bases from J, the junction kept 14 bases outside the gene matches. Germline CDR1 MNHNY, CDR2 SVGAGI (reference sequence). CDR3 length: 15 amino acids. CDR3 in amino acids: CASSYSISPGGDRYF. CDR3 bases: TGTGCCAGCAGTTACTCGATATCGCCCGGGGGGGACAGATATTTT.

This clone appeared a single time. The chain employs TRBV27 and TRBJ2-5; D may be TRBD1 or TRBD2 (5 bases each). V lost 8 bases and J lost 1, with 11 bases in between. Germline CDR1 reads MNHEY; CDR2 reads SMNVEV (reference sequence). This CDR3 is built from 13 residues. CDR3 bases: TGTGCCAGCGGATACGGGACCCAAGAGACCCAGTACTTC. Its translation: CASGYGTQETQYF.

The V and J genes are TRBV27 and TRBJ2-3, with TRBD2 matching 10 bases. The CDR3 has 15 amino acids. J gave up 2 bases and V 6 bases, and 5 bases lay outside the gene matches. Looked up from germline, CDR1 is MNHEY and CDR2 is SMNVEV (reference sequence). CDR3 bases: TGTGCCAGCAGGGAAGGACTAGCGGTCACAGATACGCAGTATTTT. This codes for CASREGLAVTDTQYF.

V usage is TRBV16 and J usage is TRBJ2-7, with D uncertain. The CDR3 spans 14 residues. V gave up 0 bases and J gave up 0 bases, with 6 bases separating them. Germline CDR1 is KGHSY and CDR2 is FQNENV. The CDR3 DNA reads TGTGCCAGCAGCCAATCGGGCAACTCCTACGAGCAGTACTTC. It is translated as CASSQSGNSYEQYF. Together with reference TRBV16 and TRBJ2-7, the CDR3 gives the full variable domain: GEEVAQTPKHLVRGEGQKAKLYCAPIKGHSYVFWYQQVLKNEFKFLISFQNENVFDETGMPKERFSAKCLPNSPCSLEIQATKLEDSAVYFCASSQSGNSYEQYFGPGTRLTVT.

The chain's CDR3 is CSAEGMGGYTF. In DNA form, the CDR3 reads TGCAGCGCTGAGGGGATGGGGGGCTACACCTTC. The chain has TRBV29-1 and TRBJ1-2; tentative D call: TRBD1 (5 bases). V shed 7 bases and J shed 8 bases, with 14 bases lying between them. CDR1 SQVTM and CDR2 ANQGSEA come from the germline V gene. The CDR3 is 11 residues long.

In its sample, this clone was seen once. This same CDR3 is encoded by further DNA sequences in the sample. This sequence joins TRBV2 and TRBJ2-1; 8 bases line up with TRBD2. After removal of 4 bases from V and 0 bases from J, the junction contained 2 bases not matched to a gene. Germline CDR1 is SNHLY and CDR2 is FYNNEI. The CDR3 runs to 15 residues. In DNA form, the CDR3 reads TGTGCCAGCAGTGGTCTAGCGGGCTCCTACAATGAGCAGTTCTTC. Amino acid sequence: CASSGLAGSYNEQFF.

This chain links TRBV7-8 with TRBJ1-1; no definite D call. V lost 3 bases and J 10 bases, leaving 15 bases between the germline ends. CDR3 length: 13 amino acids. Germline V gene data show CDR1 as SGHVS and CDR2 as FQNEAQ. The CDR3 nucleotides read TGTGCCAGCAGCTTGACCGACGGCAGAGGAGCTTTCTTT. Its translation is CASSLTDGRGAFF.

The chain couples TRBV30 to TRBJ2-2; D uncertain. Germline V gene sequence: CDR1 GTSNPN, CDR2 SVGIG (reference sequence). The CDR3 spans 15 residues. With 3 bases removed from V and 5 bases from J, the gap between germline ends came to 16 bases. The CDR3 DNA reads TGTGCCTGGAGCCTACAACCGGTTCCTACCGGGGAGCTGTTTTTT. Translation: CAWSLQPVPTGELFF.

The V call is TRBV7-9, the J call TRBJ2-5; D not resolved. Between the trimmed V and J ends, which lost 1 base and 1 base, there was a span of 7 bases. This CDR3 region has 14 residues. Germline CDR1 is SEHNR and CDR2 is FQNEAQ (reference sequence). The CDR3 protein is CASSLGGSQETQYF. The DNA for the CDR3 is TGTGCCAGCAGCTTAGGAGGCAGCCAAGAGACCCAGTACTTC. The full variable domain, completed using reference TRBV7-9 and TRBJ2-5, is DTGVSQNPRHKITKRGQNVTFRCDPISEHNRLYWYRQTLGQGPEFLTYFQNEAQLEKSRLLSDRFSAERPKGSFSTLEIQRTEQGDSAMYLCASSLGGSQETQYFGPGTRLLVL.

This clone has just one count. The chain employs TRBV27 and TRBJ1-2; perhaps TRBD1 as D (5 bases). This CDR3 is 16 amino acids long. From germline, CDR1 is MNHEY and CDR2 SMNVEV (reference sequence). V was trimmed by 3 bases and J by 2 bases, leaving 16 bases between them. CDR3 region: CASSLRATDRNYGYTF. The CDR3 coding sequence is TGTGCCAGCAGTTTGAGGGCGACTGACAGAAACTATGGCTACACCTTC.

The CDR3 bases are TGTGCCAGCAGCCCCGGACGGGCGACCTACGAGCAGTACTTC. Protein product: CASSPGRATYEQYF. The chain has TRBV4-2 and TRBJ2-7; D unresolved. CDR3 length: 14 amino acids. The V end was cut by 4 bases, the J end by 2 bases, with 12 bases between. CDR1 and CDR2 (germline): LGHNA, YNFKEQ.

The genes are TRBV5-5 and TRBJ1-1; D is possibly TRBD1 (5 bases). The length of the CDR3 is 14 residues. V was pared by 0 bases and J by 4 bases, with 10 bases between. Germline V gene sequence: CDR1 SGHKS, CDR2 YYEKEE (reference sequence). CDR3 nucleotides: TGTGCCAGCAGCTTGGGCAGGGTAGGCACTGAAGCTTTCTTT. It encodes CASSLGRVGTEAFF.

V usage is TRBV7-9 and J usage is TRBJ2-7, with D possibly TRBD1 on 6 matching bases. CDR3 length: 14 amino acids. CDR1 is SEHNR and CDR2 is FQNEAQ in the germline V gene (reference sequence). Trimming left V 6 bases short and J 3 bases short, with 15 bases between. CDR3 protein: CASRPDRTNYEQYF. The CDR3 DNA reads TGTGCCAGCAGACCAGACAGGACAAACTACGAGCAGTACTTC.

This chain uses TRBV7-6 with TRBJ2-3; perhaps TRBD1 as D (6 bases). The CDR3 extends over 15 amino acids. The germline gives CDR1 SGHVS, CDR2 FNYEAQ. V shed 0 bases and J shed 6 bases, with 13 bases lying between them. The CDR3 protein is CASSLAGGSPDTQYF. The CDR3 DNA sequence: TGTGCCAGCAGCTTAGCTGGGGGCAGCCCGGATACGCAGTATTTT.

The chain employs TRBV7-9 and TRBJ2-7; perhaps TRBD2 as D (5 bases). There are 14 residues in the CDR3. CDR1 is SEHNR, CDR2 FQNEAQ, per germline (reference sequence). Between the trimmed V and J ends, which lost 5 bases and 3 bases, there was a span of 14 bases. CDR3 residues: CASSTPGFNYEQYF. The CDR3 DNA reads as TGTGCCAGCAGCACGCCGGGATTCAACTACGAGCAGTACTTC.

This chain links TRBV4-1 with TRBJ2-1; D is ambiguous. V lost 1 base, J lost 2 bases, and 15 bases lay in between. Germline V gives CDR1 MGHRA, CDR2 YSYEKL. The CDR3 loop spans 17 amino acids. The CDR3 nucleotides read TGCGCCAGCAGCCAAGGGCCCCTAGAGAGCACCTACAATGAGCAGTTCTTC. It codes for CASSQGPLESTYNEQFF.

This clone occurred once. This chain joins TRBV11-3 and TRBJ2-6; possibly TRBD2 for D (6 bases). Looked up from germline, CDR1 is SGHNT and CDR2 is YENEEA. This CDR3 is built from 17 residues. Between the trimmed V and J ends, which lost 2 bases and 1 base, there was a span of 12 bases. The CDR3 sequence is CASSLSAGGSGANVLTF. CDR3 nucleotides: TGTGCCAGCAGCTTAAGTGCAGGAGGGTCTGGGGCCAACGTCCTGACTTTC.

The rearrangement links TRBV29-1 to TRBJ2-5, with 10 bases identical to TRBD1. The CDR3 extends over 14 amino acids. J lost 9 bases, V lost 6 bases, and 13 bases had no gene match. The germline gives CDR1 SQVTM, CDR2 ANQGSEA. In nucleotides, the CDR3 is TGCAGCGTCCACGGGGGACAGGGGATGTTGGCCCAGTACTTC. Translation: CSVHGGQGMLAQYF.

Only one count was recorded for this clone. The rearrangement uses TRBV29-1 and TRBJ2-2; 8 bases match TRBD1. Germline V gives CDR1 SQVTM, CDR2 ANQGSEA. This CDR3 comprises 15 residues. V lost 3 bases, J lost 4 bases, and 7 bases stayed unmatched. The CDR3 spells CSVEVQGAGTGELFF. The CDR3 bases are TGCAGCGTTGAGGTTCAGGGGGCGGGCACCGGGGAGCTGTTTTTT.

This chain links TRBV18 with TRBJ1-1, with D perhaps matching TRBD1 (6 bases). Trimming pared 6 bases from V and 5 bases from J, leaving 25 bases between. This CDR3 has 17 residues. The germline gives CDR1 KGHSH, CDR2 LQKENI. CDR3 sequence: CASSHPPQTTGLTEAFF. For the CDR3, the DNA is TGTGCCAGCTCTCACCCCCCCCAAACAACAGGGCTGACTGAAGCTTTCTTT. Looking up the rest from reference TRBV18 and TRBJ1-1 gives the full variable domain: NAGVMQNPRHLVRRRGQEARLRCSPMKGHSHVYWYRQLPEEGLKFMVYLQKENIIDESGMPKERFSAEFPKEGPSILRIQQVVRGDSAAYFCASSHPPQTTGLTEAFFGQGTRLTVV.

The chain employs TRBV5-4 and TRBJ2-3; TRBD2 agrees at 10 bases. The V gene's germline CDR1 is SGHNT and CDR2 YYREEE (reference sequence). CDR3 length: 16 amino acids. The V segment lost 4 bases and the J segment 7 bases; nucleotides outside the gene matches: 12. The CDR3 loop is CASSESGGTSDNTQYF. The CDR3 region has the DNA TGTGCCAGCAGCGAAAGTGGGGGGACTAGCGACAATACGCAGTATTTT.

The V gene is TRBV15, the J gene TRBJ2-7; no reliable D call. The V gene's germline CDR1 is LNHNV and CDR2 YYDKDF (reference sequence). Deletions cut 9 bases from V and 0 bases from J, with 12 bases between. There are 13 residues in the CDR3. Here the CDR3 reads CATGERNSYEQYF. CDR3 sequence (DNA): TGTGCCACTGGAGAACGCAACTCCTACGAGCAGTACTTC.

V and J are TRBV28 and TRBJ2-7, with 7 bases fitting TRBD1. Germline V gene data show CDR1 as MDHEN and CDR2 as SYDVKM. The CDR3 covers 14 residues. With 3 bases clipped from V and 7 bases from J, the junction kept 9 bases outside the gene matches. The CDR3 here is CASSFTGVLGEQYF. CDR3 bases: TGTGCCAGCAGTTTCACAGGGGTATTAGGGGAGCAGTACTTC.